The subject of this entry is one T cell receptor (beta chain). This clonotype occurred many times. Its specific antigen is unknown. No qualities accompany the bases; no much larger clone lies one base away. The CDR3 spans 16 residues, from the cysteine through the phenylalanine. The retained sequence is limited to the CDR3, 48 bases, with the frame set at the first base. Cut back by 5 bases and 4 bases, the V and J ends lie 15 bases apart. The sample originates from a study of T-cell memory formation after mild COVID-19 (dated by TCRdb to 2020 to 2022). About the investigation overall: Most TCR sequence clusters were specific to one of the two donors. T-cell clones expanding and contracting after mild COVID-19 in two donors were tracked by longitudinal TCRalpha and TCRbeta repertoire sequencing. The cohort was made up of two young adult volunteers, one female and one male, who were previously healthy. What the study reported, not specific to this receptor: Contracting CD4+ clones appeared mostly in the CM and EM memory subsets, whereas CD8+ clones were enriched in EMRA. Only a couple of mild cases were covered in the study, and larger cohorts including severe cases with pre-infection samples were considered necessary. Balanced CD4/CD8 phenotypes were observed for clones contracting from day 15 to 85, whereas a bias towards CD4+ was observed for a second wave of clones expanding from day 15 to 37. Some responding clones were found in pre-infection memory, which suggests that pre-existing cross-reactive memory T cells took part in the SARS-CoV-2 response. Whether the second-wave clones peaking on day 37 were SARS-CoV-2 specific was not confirmed.

PBMCs were isolated by Ficoll-Paque density gradient centrifugation. TCRdb names Illumina NovaSeq 6000 as the instrument used. TCRalpha and TCRbeta cDNA libraries were constructed by 5'RACE with constant-segment primers, with sample barcodes and unique molecular identifiers being introduced. RNA was extracted from every sample with Trizol reagent. Libraries were amplified in two PCR steps, with a second sample barcode and Illumina TruSeq adapters added in the second step. Sequencing of libraries was performed on an Illumina NovaSeq with 2 x 150 bp paired-end reads. On the study's bioinformatics: Demultiplexing of reads and collapsing into UMI-guided consensus sequences were performed with migec v1.2.7. Using mixcr v2.1.11, the UMI consensuses were aligned to TRA and TRB V and J templates and assembled into clonotypes. A clonotype was counted as expanded or contracted only when both edgeR and NoisET called the clonotype significant, with the noise models trained on biological replicates. For edgeR calls, the cutoffs were a false discovery rate-adjusted p below 0.01 and a log2 fold-change threshold of 1. As an exploratory analysis of dynamics, max-normalized trajectories of the 1000 most abundant clonotypes were examined with PCA combined with hierarchical clustering. The CD4 or CD8 phenotype of responding clones was assigned using the separately sequenced CD4+ and CD8+ repertoires. TCRdb reworked the public reads: Q25 trimming with fastp, MiXCR clone assembly, productive beta chains retained. Rows with a matching CDR3 protein are joined into one entry that keeps the most common DNA and genes. In this record, the V and J calls reflect TCRdb's handling and not the investigators' own analysis. The table for this sample lists about 340,000 distinct CDR3 sequences; roughly 15% of them were counted only once. The ten largest clones take up approximately 20% of the sample.

This TCR came from a man younger than 35 who had mild COVID-19 (a few samples of this study predate the infection). The sample titles of this study are shuffled in the database, so cell type and time point are left out; the donor was told from shared clones. In this chain, TRBV12-3 or TRBV12-4 is recombined with TRBJ1-6; a tentative D call is TRBD1 (6 bases match). The source material was PBMCs or a T cell subset sorted from them (not recorded which). The CDR3 region reads CASSPGGHSYNSPLHF. In nucleotide form, the sequence is TGTGCCAGCAGTCCCGGGGGCCATTCATATAATTCACCCCTCCACTTT.